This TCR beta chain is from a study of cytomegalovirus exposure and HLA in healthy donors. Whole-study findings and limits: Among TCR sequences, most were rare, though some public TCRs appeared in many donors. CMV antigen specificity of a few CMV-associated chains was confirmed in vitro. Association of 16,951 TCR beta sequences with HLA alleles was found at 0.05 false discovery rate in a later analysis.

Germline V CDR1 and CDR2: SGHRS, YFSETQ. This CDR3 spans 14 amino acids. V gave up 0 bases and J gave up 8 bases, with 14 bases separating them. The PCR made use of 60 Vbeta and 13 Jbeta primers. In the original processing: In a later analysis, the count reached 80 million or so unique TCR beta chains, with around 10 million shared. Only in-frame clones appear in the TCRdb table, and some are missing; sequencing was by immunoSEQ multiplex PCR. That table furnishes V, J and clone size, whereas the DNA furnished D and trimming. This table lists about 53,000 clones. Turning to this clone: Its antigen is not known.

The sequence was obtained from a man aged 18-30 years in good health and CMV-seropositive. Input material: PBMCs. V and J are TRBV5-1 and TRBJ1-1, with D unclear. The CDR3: CASSLGETHGEAFF. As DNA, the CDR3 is TGCGCCAGCAGCTTGGGGGAGACACACGGAGAAGCTTTCTTT. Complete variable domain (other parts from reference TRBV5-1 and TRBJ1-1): KAGVTQTPRYLIKTRGQQVTLSCSPISGHRSVSWYQQTPGQGLQFLFEYFSETQRNKGNFPGRFSGRQFSNSRSEMNVSTLELGDSALYLCASSLGETHGEAFFGQGTRLTVV.